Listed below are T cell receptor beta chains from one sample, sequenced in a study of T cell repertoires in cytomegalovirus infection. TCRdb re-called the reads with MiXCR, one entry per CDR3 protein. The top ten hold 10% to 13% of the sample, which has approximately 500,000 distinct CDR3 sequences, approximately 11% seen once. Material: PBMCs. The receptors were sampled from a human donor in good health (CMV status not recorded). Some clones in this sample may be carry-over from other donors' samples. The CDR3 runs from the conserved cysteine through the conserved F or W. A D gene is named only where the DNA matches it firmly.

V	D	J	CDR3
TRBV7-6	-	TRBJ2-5	CASSSRTRETQYF
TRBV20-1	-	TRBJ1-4	CSALNQGSEKLFF
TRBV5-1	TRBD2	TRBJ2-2	CASRPLAGIGELFF
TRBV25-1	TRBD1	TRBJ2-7	CASSGTGQYGEQYF
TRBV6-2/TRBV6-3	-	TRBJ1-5	CATDPPAGPQHF
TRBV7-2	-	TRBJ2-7	CASTPRASHYEQYF
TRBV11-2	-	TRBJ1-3	CASRRFGTSGNTIYF
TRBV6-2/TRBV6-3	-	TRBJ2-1	CASSRTIRTDNEQFF
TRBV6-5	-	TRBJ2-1	CASSRVGNEQFF
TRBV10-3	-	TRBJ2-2	CAIGSQGPGELFF
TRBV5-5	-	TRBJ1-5	CASSSVEGRPQHF
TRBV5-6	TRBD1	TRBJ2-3	CASRTGQNTDTQYF
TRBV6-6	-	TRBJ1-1	CASSFLEGTEAFF
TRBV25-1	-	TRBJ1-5	CASSEWGKVQHF
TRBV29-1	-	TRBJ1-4	CSVDAANDEKLFF
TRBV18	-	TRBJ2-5	CASSPAGPQETQYF
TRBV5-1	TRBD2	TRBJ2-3	CASRRRGGHADTQYF
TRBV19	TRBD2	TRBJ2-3	CASSGVRGSGSFADTQYF
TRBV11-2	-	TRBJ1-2	CASSGPGQRGYTF
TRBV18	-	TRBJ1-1	CASSPGPGMNTEAFF
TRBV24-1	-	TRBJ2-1	CATSDATGYNEQFF
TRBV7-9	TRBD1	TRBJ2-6	CASRWTGAGANVLTF
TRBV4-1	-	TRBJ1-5	CASSARDPSQPQHF
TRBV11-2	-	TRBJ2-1	CASSLVTEEQFF
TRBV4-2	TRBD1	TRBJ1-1	CASSQEGQLNTEAFF
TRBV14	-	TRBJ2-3	CASSSLGDSAKGDTQYF
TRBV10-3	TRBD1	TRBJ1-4	CAIGQGVEEKLFF
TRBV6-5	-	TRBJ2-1	CASSVLIAPSYNEQFF